This TCR beta chain was captured by sequencing in a study of shared clonotypes between healthy human individuals. Study details: CD4 naive cells filled three plates per donor, CD4 memory three, CD8 naive two and CD8 memory one. Broader study findings: Rarefaction showed that sequencing of sorted subsets was incomplete (despite large depth). Among donors, clonotype sharing was expected to be affected by sequencing depth.

Libraries were prepared by immunoSEQ multiplex PCR; TCRdb keeps only in-frame clonotypes and omits some of them. The table has some 2,100,000 clones, more than 85% seen once. Trimming took off 10 bases at V and 0 bases at J, with 22 bases between the two ends. The CDR3 runs 17 residues. Germline V gene data show CDR1 as LGHNA and CDR2 as YNFKEQ. In regard to this clone: The antigen is unknown.

Naive CD8 cells lacked CD45RO and underwent positive selection for CCR7, leaving out terminally differentiated effector memory CD45RA+ cells. The specimen was naive CD8+ T cells from PBMCs. The source is a man younger than 35 in good health. Some clones in this sample may be carry-over from other donors' samples. The V and J genes are TRBV4-2 and TRBJ2-1; the D gene is possibly TRBD2 (6 bases). CDR3: CATALGTSPSSYNEQFF. CDR3 sequence (DNA): TGTGCCACCGCCCTCGGAACTAGCCCGAGCTCCTACAATGAGCAGTTCTTC.